The T cell receptor (beta chain) described here comes from a study of blood T cell repertoires in COVID-19. Looking at the study overall: Whether acute or convalescent, the COVID-19 samples came from the United States, Italy and Spain. PBMCs, B-cell-depleted T cells, or T cells were the source of the cDNA or gDNA that made up the material.

Between the trimmed V and J ends, which lost 4 bases and 0 bases, there was a span of 16 bases. The length of the CDR3 is 17 residues. The germline gives CDR1 LNHDA, CDR2 SQIVND (reference sequence). As handled by the study authors: Reference gene primer amplification gave nucleated cell count estimates. Assay used: immunoSEQ multiplex PCR; TCRdb lists only in-frame clones, some missing. V and J calls and clone size are given by that table; D and trimming were obtained from the DNA. The data show some 180,000 clones, with 75% to 80% seen just once and roughly 8.7% held by the top ten. The clonotype originates from a woman aged 50 to 65 with active or convalescent COVID-19. Specimen: peripheral blood. The chain joins TRBV19 to TRBJ1-5; D not certain. CDR3 sequence: CASSSLARQYSNQPQHF. CDR3 coding DNA: TGTGCCAGTAGTAGCTTGGCCAGGCAATATAGCAATCAGCCCCAGCATTTT. Combining the CDR3 with reference TRBV19 and TRBJ1-5 gives the whole variable domain DGGITQSPKYLFRKEGQNVTLSCEQNLNHDAMYWYRQDPGQGLRLIYYSQIVNDFQKGDIAEGYSVSREKKESFPLTVTSAQKNPTAFYLCASSSLARQYSNQPQHFGDGTRLSIL.